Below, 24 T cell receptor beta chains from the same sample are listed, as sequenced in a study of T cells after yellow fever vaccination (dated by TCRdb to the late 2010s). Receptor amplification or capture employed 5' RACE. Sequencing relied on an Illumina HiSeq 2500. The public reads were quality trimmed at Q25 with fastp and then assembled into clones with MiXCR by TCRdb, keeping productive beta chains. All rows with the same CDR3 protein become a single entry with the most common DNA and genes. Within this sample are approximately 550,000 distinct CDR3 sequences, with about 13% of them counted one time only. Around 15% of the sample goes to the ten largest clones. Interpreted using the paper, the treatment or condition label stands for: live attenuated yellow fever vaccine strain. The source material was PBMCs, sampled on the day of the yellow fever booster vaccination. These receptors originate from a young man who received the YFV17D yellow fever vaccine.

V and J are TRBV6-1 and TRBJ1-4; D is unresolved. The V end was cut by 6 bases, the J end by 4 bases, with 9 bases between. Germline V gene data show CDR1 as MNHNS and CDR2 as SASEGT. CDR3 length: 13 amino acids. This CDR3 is CASSANSNEKLFF. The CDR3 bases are TGTGCCAGCAGCGCCAACAGTAATGAAAAACTGTTTTTT.

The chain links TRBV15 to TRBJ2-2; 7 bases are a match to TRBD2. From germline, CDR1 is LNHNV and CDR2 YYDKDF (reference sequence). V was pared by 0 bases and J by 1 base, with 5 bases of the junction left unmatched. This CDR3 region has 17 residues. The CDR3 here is CATSRDIASGNTGELFF. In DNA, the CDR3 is TGTGCCACCAGCAGAGATATCGCTAGCGGGAACACCGGGGAGCTGTTTTTT.

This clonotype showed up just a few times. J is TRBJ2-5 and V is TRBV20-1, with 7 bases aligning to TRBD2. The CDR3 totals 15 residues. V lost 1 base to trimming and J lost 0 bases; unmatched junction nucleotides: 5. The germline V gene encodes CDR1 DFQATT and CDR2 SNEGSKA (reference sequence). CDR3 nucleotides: TGCAGTGCTAGAGGTTTGCTAGCGGACCAAGAGACCCAGTACTTC. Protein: CSARGLLADQETQYF.

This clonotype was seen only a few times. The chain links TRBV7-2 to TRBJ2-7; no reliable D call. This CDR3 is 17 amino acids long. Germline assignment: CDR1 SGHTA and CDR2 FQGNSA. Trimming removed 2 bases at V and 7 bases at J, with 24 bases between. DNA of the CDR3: TGTGCCAGCAGCTTATCATCCCCCCGCGGTAGGGTGGGGGAGCAGTACTTC. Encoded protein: CASSLSSPRGRVGEQYF. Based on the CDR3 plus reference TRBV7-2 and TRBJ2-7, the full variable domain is GAGVSQSPSNKVTEKGKDVELRCDPISGHTALYWYRQSLGQGLEFLIYFQGNSAPDKSGLPSDRFSAERTGGSVSTLTIQRTQQEDSAVYLCASSLSSPRGRVGEQYFGPGTRLTVT.

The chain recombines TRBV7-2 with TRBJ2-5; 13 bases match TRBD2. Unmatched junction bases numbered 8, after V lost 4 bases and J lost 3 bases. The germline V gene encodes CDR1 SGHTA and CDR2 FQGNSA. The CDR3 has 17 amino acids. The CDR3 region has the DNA TGTGCCAGCAGCTCGCCGGGACTAGCGGGAATTAAAGAGACCCAGTACTTC. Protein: CASSSPGLAGIKETQYF.

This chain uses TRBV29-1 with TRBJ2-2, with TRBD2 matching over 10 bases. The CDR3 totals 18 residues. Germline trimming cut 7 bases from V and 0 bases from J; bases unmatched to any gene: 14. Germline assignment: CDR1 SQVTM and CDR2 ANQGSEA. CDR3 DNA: TGCAGCGCCCGCGGGCCAGCGGGAGGGTTCGCGAACACCGGGGAGCTGTTTTTT. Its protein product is CSARGPAGGFANTGELFF.

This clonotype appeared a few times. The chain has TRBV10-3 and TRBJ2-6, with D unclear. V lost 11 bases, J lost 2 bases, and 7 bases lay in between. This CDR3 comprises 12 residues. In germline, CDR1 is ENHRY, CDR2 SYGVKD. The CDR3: CASHTGANVLTF. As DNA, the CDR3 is TGTGCCTCTCATACTGGGGCCAACGTCCTGACTTTC.

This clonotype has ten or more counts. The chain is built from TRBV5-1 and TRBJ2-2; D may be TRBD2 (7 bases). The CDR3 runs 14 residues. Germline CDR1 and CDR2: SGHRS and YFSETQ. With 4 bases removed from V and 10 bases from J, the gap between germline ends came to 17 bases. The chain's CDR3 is CASSPGDYLVELFF. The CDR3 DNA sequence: TGCGCCAGCAGCCCAGGGGACTACCTTGTGGAGCTGTTTTTT.

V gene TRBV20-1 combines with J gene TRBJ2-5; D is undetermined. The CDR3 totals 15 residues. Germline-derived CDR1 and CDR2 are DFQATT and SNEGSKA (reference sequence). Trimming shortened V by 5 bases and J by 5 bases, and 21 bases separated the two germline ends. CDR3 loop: CSAQTSSPVRETQYF. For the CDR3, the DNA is TGCAGTGCTCAGACGTCATCCCCCGTTCGGGAGACCCAGTACTTC.

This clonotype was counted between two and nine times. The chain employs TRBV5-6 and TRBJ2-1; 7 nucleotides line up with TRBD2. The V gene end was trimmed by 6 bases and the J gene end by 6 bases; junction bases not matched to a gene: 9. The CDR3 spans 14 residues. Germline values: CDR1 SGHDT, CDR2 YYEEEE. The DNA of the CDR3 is TGTGCCAGCATGCCTAGCGGCCCAATCAATGAGCAGTTCTTC. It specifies CASMPSGPINEQFF.

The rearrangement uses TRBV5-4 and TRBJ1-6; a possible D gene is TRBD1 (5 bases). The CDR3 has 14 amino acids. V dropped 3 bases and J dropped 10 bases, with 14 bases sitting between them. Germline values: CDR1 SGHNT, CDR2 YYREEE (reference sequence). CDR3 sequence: CASSYRDVGSPLHF. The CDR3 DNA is TGTGCCAGCAGCTACCGGGACGTAGGATCACCCCTCCACTTT.

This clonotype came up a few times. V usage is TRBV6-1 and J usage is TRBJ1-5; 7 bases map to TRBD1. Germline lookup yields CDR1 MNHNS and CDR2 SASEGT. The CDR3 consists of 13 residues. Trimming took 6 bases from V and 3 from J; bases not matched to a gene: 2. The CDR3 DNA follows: TGTGCCAGCAGACAGGGGTACAATCAGCCCCAGCATTTT. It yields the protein CASRQGYNQPQHF.

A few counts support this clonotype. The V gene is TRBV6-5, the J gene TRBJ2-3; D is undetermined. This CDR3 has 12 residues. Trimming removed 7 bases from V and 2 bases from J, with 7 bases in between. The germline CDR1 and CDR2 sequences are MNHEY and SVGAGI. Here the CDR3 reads CASTSPTDTQYF. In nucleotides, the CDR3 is TGTGCCAGCACCTCTCCCACAGATACGCAGTATTTT.

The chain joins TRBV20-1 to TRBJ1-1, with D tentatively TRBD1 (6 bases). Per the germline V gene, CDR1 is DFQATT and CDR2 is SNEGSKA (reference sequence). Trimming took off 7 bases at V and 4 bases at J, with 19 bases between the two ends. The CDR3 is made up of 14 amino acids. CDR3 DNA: TGCAGTGGGGTGCAGGGGACCCAAGGCACTGAAGCTTTCTTT. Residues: CSGVQGTQGTEAFF.

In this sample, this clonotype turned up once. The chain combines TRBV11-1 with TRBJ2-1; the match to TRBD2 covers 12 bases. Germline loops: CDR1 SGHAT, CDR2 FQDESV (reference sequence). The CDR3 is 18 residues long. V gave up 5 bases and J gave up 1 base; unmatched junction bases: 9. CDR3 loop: CASSPLAGGPISYNEQFF. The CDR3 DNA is TGTGCCAGCAGCCCTCTAGCGGGAGGGCCGATTTCCTACAATGAGCAGTTCTTC. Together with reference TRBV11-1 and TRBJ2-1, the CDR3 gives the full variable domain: EAEVAQSPRYKITEKSQAVAFWCDPISGHATLYWYRQILGQGPELLVQFQDESVVDDSQLPKDRFSAERLKGVDSTLKIQPAELGDSAMYLCASSPLAGGPISYNEQFFGPGTRLTVL.

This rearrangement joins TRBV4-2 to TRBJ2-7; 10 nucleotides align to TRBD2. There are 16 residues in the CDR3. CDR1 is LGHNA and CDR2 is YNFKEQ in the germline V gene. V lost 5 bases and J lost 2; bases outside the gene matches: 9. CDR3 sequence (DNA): TGTGCCAGCAGCTCGCCGGAACTAGCGGGGCCCTACGAGCAGTACTTC. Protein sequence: CASSSPELAGPYEQYF.

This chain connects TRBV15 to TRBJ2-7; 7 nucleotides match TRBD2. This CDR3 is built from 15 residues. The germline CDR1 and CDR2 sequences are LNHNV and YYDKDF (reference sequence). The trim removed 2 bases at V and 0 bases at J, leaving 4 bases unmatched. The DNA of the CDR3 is TGTGCCACCAGCAGAATTTGGGGGGGCTCCTACGAGCAGTACTTC. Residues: CATSRIWGGSYEQYF.

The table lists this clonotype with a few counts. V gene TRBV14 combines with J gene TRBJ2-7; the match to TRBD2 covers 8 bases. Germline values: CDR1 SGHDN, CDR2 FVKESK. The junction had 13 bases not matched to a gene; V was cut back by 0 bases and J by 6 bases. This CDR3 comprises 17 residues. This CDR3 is CASSQDELSGLVGEQYF. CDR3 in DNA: TGTGCCAGCAGCCAAGATGAGCTCTCGGGACTAGTGGGCGAGCAGTACTTC.

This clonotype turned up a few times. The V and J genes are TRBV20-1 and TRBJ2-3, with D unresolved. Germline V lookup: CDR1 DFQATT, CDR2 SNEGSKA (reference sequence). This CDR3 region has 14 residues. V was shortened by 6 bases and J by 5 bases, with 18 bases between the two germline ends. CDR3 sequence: CSASPARKGDTQYF. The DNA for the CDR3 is TGCAGTGCGAGCCCAGCTCGAAAGGGAGATACGCAGTATTTT.

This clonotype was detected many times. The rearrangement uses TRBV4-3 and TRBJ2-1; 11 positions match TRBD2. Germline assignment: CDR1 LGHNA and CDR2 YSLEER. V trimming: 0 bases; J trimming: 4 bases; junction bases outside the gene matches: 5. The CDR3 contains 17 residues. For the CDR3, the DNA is TGCGCCAGCAGCCAAGATTTTAGACTAGCGGGATACAATGAGCAGTTCTTC. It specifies CASSQDFRLAGYNEQFF.

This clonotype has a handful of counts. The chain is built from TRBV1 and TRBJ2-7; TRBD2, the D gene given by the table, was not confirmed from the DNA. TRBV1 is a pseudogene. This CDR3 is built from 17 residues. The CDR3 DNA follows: TGCACCAGCAGCCACCCGGACTACCTGTTGAGGGGATACGAGCAGTACTTC. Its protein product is CTSSHPDYLLRGYEQYF.

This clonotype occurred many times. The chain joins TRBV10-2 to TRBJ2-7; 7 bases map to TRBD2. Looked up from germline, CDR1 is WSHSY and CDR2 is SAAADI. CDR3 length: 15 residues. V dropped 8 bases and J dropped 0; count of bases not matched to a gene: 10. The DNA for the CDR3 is TGCGCCAGCCCTGGACTAGTTTTGAGCTCCTACGAGCAGTACTTC. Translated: CASPGLVLSSYEQYF.

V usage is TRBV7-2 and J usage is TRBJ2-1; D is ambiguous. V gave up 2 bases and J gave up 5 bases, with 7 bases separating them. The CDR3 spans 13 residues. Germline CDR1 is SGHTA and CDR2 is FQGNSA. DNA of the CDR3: TGTGCCAGCAGCTTAAACAACCACAATGAGCAGTTCTTC. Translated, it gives CASSLNNHNEQFF.

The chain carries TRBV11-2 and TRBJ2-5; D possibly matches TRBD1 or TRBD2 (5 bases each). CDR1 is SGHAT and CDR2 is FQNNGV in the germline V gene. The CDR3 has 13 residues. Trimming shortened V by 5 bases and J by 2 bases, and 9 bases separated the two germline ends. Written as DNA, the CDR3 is TGTGCCAGCAGCACGGGACGGCAAGAGACCCAGTACTTC. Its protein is CASSTGRQETQYF.